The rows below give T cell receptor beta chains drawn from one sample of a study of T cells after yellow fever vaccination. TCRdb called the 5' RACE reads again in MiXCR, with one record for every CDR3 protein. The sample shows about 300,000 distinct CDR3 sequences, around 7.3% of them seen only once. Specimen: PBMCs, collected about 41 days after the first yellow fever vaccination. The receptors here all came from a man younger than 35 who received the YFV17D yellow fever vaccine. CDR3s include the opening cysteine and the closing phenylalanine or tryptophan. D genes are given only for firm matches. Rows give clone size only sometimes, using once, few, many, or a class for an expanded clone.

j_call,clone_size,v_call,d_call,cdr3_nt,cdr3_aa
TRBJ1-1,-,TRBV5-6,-,TGTGCCAGCAGCTTGGAAGGAGATAACACTGAAGCTTTCTTT,CASSLEGDNTEAFF
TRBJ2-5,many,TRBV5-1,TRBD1,TGCGCCAGCAGCCCCATCTCGCACAGGGGGGAGACCCAGTACTTC,CASSPISHRGETQYF
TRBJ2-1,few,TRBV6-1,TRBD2,TGTGCCAGCAGATCGCGGGGGGCGAACAATGAGCAGTTCTTC,CASRSRGANNEQFF
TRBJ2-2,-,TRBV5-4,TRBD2,TGTGCCAGCAAGTCACTAGCGGGGGGACTGAACACCGGGGAGCTGTTTTTT,CASKSLAGGLNTGELFF
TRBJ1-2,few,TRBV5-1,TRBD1,TGCGCCAGCAGGCCTACAGGGGGCATGGACTATGGCTACACCTTC,CASRPTGGMDYGYTF
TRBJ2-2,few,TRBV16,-,TGTGCCAGCAGCCAATTTCAGGGTCCGAACACCGGGGAGCTGTTTTTT,CASSQFQGPNTGELFF
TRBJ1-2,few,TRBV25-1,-,TGTGCCAGCAGTGGCGGGGGATATGGCTACACCTTC,CASSGGGYGYTF
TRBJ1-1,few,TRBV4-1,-,TGCGCCAGCAGCCAACAGATGAACACTGAAGCTTTCTTT,CASSQQMNTEAFF
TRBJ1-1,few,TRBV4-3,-,TGCGCCAGCAGCCAAGATCAGATGAACACTGAAGCTTTCTTT,CASSQDQMNTEAFF
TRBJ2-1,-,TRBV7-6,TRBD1,TGTGCCAGCAGCTCGACCATCGGGACAGCACACAATGAGCAGTTCTTC,CASSSTIGTAHNEQFF
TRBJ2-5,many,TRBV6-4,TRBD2,TGTGCCAGCAGTCCCGGACTAGCCAAAGAGACCCAGTACTTC,CASSPGLAKETQYF
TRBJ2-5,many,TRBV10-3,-,TGTGCCATCAGTAGTAAGGGCAGCAAAGAGACCCAGTACTTC,CAISSKGSKETQYF
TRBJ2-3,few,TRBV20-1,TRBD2,TGCAGTGCATTACTAGCGAGGCATGTAGATACGCAGTATTTT,CSALLARHVDTQYF
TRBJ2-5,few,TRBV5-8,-,TGTGCCAGCAGCTTTTCCCCAAAAGAGACCCAGTACTTC,CASSFSPKETQYF